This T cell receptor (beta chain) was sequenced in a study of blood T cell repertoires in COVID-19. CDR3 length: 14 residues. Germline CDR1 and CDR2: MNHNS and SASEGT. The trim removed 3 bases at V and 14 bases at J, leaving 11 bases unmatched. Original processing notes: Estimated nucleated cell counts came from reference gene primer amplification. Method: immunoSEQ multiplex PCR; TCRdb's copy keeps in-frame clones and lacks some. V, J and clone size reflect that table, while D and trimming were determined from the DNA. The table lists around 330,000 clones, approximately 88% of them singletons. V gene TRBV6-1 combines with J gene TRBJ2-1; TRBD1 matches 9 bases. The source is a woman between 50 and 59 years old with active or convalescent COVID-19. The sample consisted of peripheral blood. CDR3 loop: CASSEDRGGWLKFF. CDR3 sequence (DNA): TGTGCCAGCAGTGAGGACAGGGGCGGATGGTTGAAGTTCTTC.